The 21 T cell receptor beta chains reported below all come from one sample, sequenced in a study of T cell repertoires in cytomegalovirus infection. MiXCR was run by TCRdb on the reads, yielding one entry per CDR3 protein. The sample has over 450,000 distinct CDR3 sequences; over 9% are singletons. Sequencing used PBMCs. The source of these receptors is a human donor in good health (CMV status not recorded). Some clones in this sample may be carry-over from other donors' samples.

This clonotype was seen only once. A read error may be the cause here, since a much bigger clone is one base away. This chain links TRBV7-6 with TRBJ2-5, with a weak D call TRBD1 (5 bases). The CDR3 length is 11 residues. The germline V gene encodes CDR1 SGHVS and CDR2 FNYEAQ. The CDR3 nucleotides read TGTGTCAGTCAAGGGGCGGAGACCCAGTACTTC. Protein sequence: CVSQGAETQYF.

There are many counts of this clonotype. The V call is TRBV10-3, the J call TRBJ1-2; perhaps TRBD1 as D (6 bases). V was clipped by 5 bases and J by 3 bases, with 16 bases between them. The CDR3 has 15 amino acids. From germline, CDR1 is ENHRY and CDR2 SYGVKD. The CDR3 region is CAISPGGGGHYGYTF. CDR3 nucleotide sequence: TGTGCCATCAGTCCTGGTGGTGGGGGCCACTATGGCTACACCTTC.

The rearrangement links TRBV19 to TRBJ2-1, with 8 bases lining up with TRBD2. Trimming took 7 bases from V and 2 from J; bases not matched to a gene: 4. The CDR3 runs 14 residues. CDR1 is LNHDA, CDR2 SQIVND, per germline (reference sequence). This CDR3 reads CASTKTSAYNEQFF. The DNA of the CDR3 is TGTGCCAGTACTAAGACTAGCGCCTACAATGAGCAGTTCTTC.

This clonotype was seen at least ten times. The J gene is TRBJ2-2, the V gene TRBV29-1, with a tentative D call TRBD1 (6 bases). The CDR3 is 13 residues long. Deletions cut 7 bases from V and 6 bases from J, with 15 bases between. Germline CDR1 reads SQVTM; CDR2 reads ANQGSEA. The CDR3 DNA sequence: TGCAGCGCCGGACAGAGTAGGGCCGGGGAGCTGTTTTTT. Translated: CSAGQSRAGELFF.

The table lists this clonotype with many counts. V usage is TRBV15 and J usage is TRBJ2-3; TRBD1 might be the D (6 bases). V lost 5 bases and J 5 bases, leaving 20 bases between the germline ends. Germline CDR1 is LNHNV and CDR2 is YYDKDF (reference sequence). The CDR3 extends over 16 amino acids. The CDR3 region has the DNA TGTGCCACCAGCGATGCCCTCAGGGGAAGATTAGATACGCAGTATTTT. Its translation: CATSDALRGRLDTQYF.

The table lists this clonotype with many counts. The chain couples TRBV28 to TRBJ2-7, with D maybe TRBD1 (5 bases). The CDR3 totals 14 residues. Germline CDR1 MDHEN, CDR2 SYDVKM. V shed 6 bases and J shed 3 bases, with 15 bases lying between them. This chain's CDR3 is CASRSGRQSYEQYF. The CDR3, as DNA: TGTGCCAGCAGGTCGGGCCGACAGAGCTACGAGCAGTACTTC.

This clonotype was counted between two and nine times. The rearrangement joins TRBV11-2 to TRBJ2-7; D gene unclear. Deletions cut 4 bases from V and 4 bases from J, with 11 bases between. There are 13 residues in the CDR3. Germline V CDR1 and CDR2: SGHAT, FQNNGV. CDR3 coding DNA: TGTGCCAGCAGCTCCACTGACGGATACGAGCAGTACTTC. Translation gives CASSSTDGYEQYF.

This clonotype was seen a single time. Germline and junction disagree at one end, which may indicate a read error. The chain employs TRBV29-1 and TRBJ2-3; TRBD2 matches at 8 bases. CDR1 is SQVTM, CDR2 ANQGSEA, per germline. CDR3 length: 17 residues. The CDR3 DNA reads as TGCAGCATTGAAAGGGTGTGGCGGGAGGCCTCCACAGATACGCAGTATTTT. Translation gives CSIERVWREASTDTQYF.

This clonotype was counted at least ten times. The CDR3 is CASSLVGTSGNTGELFF. Written as DNA, the CDR3 is TGTGCCAGCAGCTTAGTGGGGACTAGCGGGAACACCGGGGAGCTGTTTTTT. V and J are TRBV7-8 and TRBJ2-2; 11 nucleotides line up with TRBD2. There are 17 residues in the CDR3. The germline CDR1 and CDR2 sequences are SGHVS and FQNEAQ. Trimming took 1 base from V and 1 from J; bases not matched to a gene: 2.

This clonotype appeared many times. DNA of the CDR3: TGTGCCAGCAGTTTATTAGGGCCTGGAGGGGCCAACGTCCTGACTTTC. As protein: CASSLLGPGGANVLTF. The chain links TRBV28 to TRBJ2-6; D is uncertain. V was clipped by 1 base and J by 4 bases, with 11 bases between them. CDR3 length equals 16 residues. The germline V gene has CDR1 MDHEN and CDR2 SYDVKM.

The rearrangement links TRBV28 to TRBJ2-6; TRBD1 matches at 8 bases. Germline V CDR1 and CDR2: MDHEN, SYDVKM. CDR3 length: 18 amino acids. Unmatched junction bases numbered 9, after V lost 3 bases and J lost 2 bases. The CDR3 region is CASSLPPTGVTGANVLTF. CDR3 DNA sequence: TGTGCCAGCAGTTTGCCGCCGACAGGGGTTACTGGGGCCAACGTCCTGACTTTC.

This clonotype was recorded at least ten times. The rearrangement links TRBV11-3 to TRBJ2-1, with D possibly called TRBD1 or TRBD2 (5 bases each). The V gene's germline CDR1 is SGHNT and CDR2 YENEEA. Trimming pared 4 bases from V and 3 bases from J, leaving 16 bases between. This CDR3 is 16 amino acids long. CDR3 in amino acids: CASSWGRTDLYNEQFF. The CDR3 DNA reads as TGTGCCAGCAGCTGGGGACGGACTGATCTCTACAATGAGCAGTTCTTC.

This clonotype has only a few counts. This CDR3 is CASSSRTGRETQYF. The CDR3 DNA reads TGTGCCAGCAGCTCCAGGACAGGGAGGGAGACCCAGTACTTC. The chain links TRBV12-3 or TRBV12-4 to TRBJ2-5; TRBD1 matches at 8 bases. With 6 bases clipped from V and 5 bases from J, the junction kept 8 bases outside the gene matches. This CDR3 region has 14 residues.

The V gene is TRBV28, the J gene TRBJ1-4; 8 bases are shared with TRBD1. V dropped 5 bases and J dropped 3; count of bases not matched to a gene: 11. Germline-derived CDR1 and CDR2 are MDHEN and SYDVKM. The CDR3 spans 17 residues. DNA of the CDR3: TGTGCCAGCAGTCCGGCAGGGGGCCGGGGAGCTAATGAAAAACTGTTTTTT. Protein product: CASSPAGGRGANEKLFF.

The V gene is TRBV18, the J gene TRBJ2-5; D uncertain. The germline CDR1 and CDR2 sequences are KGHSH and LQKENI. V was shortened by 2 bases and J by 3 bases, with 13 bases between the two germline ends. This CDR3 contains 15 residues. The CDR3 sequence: CASSPFARGEETQYF. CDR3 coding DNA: TGTGCCAGCTCACCATTCGCCCGAGGCGAAGAGACCCAGTACTTC.

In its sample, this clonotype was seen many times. For the CDR3, the DNA is TGTGCCAGCAGCGTACAGGGAAACACAGATACGCAGTATTTT. It is translated as CASSVQGNTDTQYF. The chain employs TRBV9 and TRBJ2-3; TRBD1 is a possible D gene (5 bases). CDR3 size: 14 residues. V lost 1 base to trimming and J lost 2 bases, with 8 bases between them. CDR1 and CDR2 (germline): SGDLS, YYNGEE.

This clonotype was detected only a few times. In DNA, the CDR3 is TGTGCCAGCAGCAAAGACAGGGGACTCTACGAGCAGTACTTC. Its translation: CASSKDRGLYEQYF. This chain connects TRBV7-9 to TRBJ2-7; 8 bases match TRBD1. Germline CDR1 reads SEHNR; CDR2 reads FQNEAQ (reference sequence). The CDR3 is 14 residues long. V shed 5 bases and J 3 bases; nucleotides not matched to a gene: 6.

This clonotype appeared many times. CDR3 bases: TGTGCCAGCAGTCTTGTGATCTACGAGCAGTACTTC. This gives the protein CASSLVIYEQYF. V gene TRBV12-3 or TRBV12-4 combines with J gene TRBJ2-7; no definite D call. CDR3 length: 12 residues. V lost 5 bases and J lost 3, with 8 bases in between.

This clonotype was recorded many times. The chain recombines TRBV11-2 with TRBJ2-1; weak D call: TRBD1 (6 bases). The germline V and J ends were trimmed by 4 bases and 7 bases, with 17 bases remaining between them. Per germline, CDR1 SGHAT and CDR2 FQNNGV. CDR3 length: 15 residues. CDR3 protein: CASSSRDKSPNEQFF. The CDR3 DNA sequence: TGTGCCAGCAGCTCCCGGGACAAATCCCCTAATGAGCAGTTCTTC.

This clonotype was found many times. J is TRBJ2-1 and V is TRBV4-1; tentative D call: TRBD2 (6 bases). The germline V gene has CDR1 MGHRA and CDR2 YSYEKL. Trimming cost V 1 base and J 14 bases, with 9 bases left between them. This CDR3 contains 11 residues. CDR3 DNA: TGCGCCAGCAGCCAAGCGGGACTGGAGTTCTTC. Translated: CASSQAGLEFF.

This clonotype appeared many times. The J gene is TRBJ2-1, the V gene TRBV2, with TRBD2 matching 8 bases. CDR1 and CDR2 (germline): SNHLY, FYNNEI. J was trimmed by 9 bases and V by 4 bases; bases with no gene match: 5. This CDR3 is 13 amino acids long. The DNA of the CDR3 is TGTGCCAGCAGTGTCGGGAGGGCCGGTGAGCAGTTCTTC. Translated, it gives CASSVGRAGEQFF. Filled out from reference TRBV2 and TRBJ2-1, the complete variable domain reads EPEVTQTPSHQVTQMGQEVILRCVPISNHLYFYWYRQILGQKVEFLVSFYNNEISEKSEIFDDQFSVERPDGSNFTLKIRSTKLEDSAMYFCASSVGRAGEQFFGPGTRLTVL.